The clone carrying this T cell receptor (beta chain) was recorded once. This record belongs to a study of cytomegalovirus exposure and HLA in healthy donors. The PCR was carried out with 60 Vbeta primers and 13 Jbeta primers. Produced via immunoSEQ multiplex PCR; TCRdb's table is partial and in-frame only. This table has about 190,000 clones, roughly 80% appearing once. The CDR3 consists of 16 residues. The sample consisted of PBMCs. The J gene is TRBJ1-3, the V gene TRBV21-1; TRBD1 was called by the table and not checked on the DNA. TRBV21-1 is reported as a pseudogene. The sequence was collected from a man over 45 in good health and CMV-seronegative. This CDR3 reads CASISKGQISGNTIYF. The CDR3 region has the DNA TGTGCCAGCATCTCAAAGGGGCAGATTTCTGGAAACACCATATATTTT.